These 32 T cell receptor beta chains originate from one sample sequenced in a study of response to subunit inactivated influenza vaccine. A single record per CDR3 protein comes from TCRdb applying MiXCR to the RT-PCR reads. The sample shows 700,000 to 800,000 distinct CDR3 sequences, around 20% of them seen only once. Sequenced material: PBMCs from blood, taken roughly 5 days after vaccination. The receptors here all came from a man in his fifties or sixties who received an inactivated influenza vaccine.

This clonotype was counted between two and nine times. This sequence joins TRBV24-1 and TRBJ2-3; TRBD1 matches at 8 bases. V lost 4 bases to trimming and J lost 6 bases; unmatched junction nucleotides: 8. The CDR3 length is 15 residues. Germline assignment: CDR1 KGHDR and CDR2 SFDVKD. The CDR3 sequence is CATSEKDRVSDTQYF. CDR3 nucleotide sequence: TGTGCCACCAGTGAGAAGGACAGGGTCTCGGATACGCAGTATTTT.

The chain recombines TRBV25-1 with TRBJ2-1, with 15 nucleotides matching TRBD2. Germline CDR1 MGHDK, CDR2 SYGVNS. The J segment lost 4 bases and the V segment lost 3 bases, leaving 10 bases of the junction unmatched. The CDR3 covers 19 residues. The chain's CDR3 is CASSEMGLAGGGEYNEQFF. The CDR3 nucleotides read TGTGCCAGCAGTGAGATGGGACTAGCGGGAGGTGGGGAATACAATGAGCAGTTCTTC.

This sequence joins TRBV20-1 and TRBJ2-7; the D gene is possibly TRBD1 (6 bases). Germline V lookup: CDR1 DFQATT, CDR2 SNEGSKA (reference sequence). There are 12 residues in the CDR3. The CDR3 bases are TGCAGCGCCGACCAGGGGACGAAAGGGCAGTACTTC. Its protein product is CSADQGTKGQYF.

This chain links TRBV29-1 with TRBJ2-7; 10 nucleotides match TRBD1. With 7 bases clipped from V and 7 bases from J, the junction kept 19 bases outside the gene matches. The CDR3 spans 16 residues. Germline-derived CDR1 and CDR2 are SQVTM and ANQGSEA. The CDR3 nucleotides are TGCAGCGGTTTAATTCCTAGGGACAGGGGTTCAAGTGAGCAGTACTTC. Its translation is CSGLIPRDRGSSEQYF.

Concerning this clonotype: One end of the junction is discordant with germline, which a read error may explain. The V and J genes are TRBV5-1 and TRBJ2-1, with unresolved D. Looked up from germline, CDR1 is SGHRS and CDR2 is YFSETQ. The CDR3 totals 13 residues. The CDR3 DNA is TGCGCCACCAGCTTATTTGCATCCAATGAGCAGTTCTTC. As protein: CATSLFASNEQFF.

The chain recombines TRBV2 with TRBJ2-5, with D maybe TRBD1 (6 bases). Per germline, CDR1 SNHLY and CDR2 FYNNEI. The V and J ends lost 7 bases and 2 bases respectively, with 11 bases between them. The CDR3 has 13 residues. CDR3: CASNGQPQETQYF. The CDR3 bases are TGTGCCAGCAATGGACAGCCGCAAGAGACCCAGTACTTC.

V gene TRBV7-2 combines with J gene TRBJ2-3; TRBD2 matches 12 bases. The CDR3 runs 16 residues. Trimming cost V 1 base and J 8 bases; bases outside gene matches: 7. Germline V gene lookup returns CDR1 SGHTA and CDR2 FQGNSA. The CDR3: CASSLGASGGARTQYF. CDR3 nucleotide sequence: TGTGCCAGCAGCTTAGGAGCTAGCGGGGGGGCCCGTACGCAGTATTTT.

This clonotype showed up just once. The chain carries TRBV20-1 and TRBJ1-6, with no clear D. Trimming left V 1 base short and J 0 bases short, with 7 bases between. The CDR3 runs to 15 residues. Germline V lookup: CDR1 DFQATT, CDR2 SNEGSKA (reference sequence). The CDR3 is CSARGVSSYNSPLHF. The CDR3 region has the DNA TGCAGTGCTAGAGGCGTGAGCTCCTATAATTCACCCCTCCACTTT.

This clonotype has a handful of counts. The chain has TRBV5-1 and TRBJ1-6; 8 nucleotides agree with TRBD1. V gave up 1 base and J gave up 4 bases; unmatched junction bases: 7. Germline V gene sequence: CDR1 SGHRS, CDR2 YFSETQ. This CDR3 comprises 17 residues. The CDR3 DNA sequence: TGCGCCAGCAGCTTGACCCTCGGGACAGGTTATAATTCACCCCTCCACTTT. It translates to CASSLTLGTGYNSPLHF. Filled out from reference TRBV5-1 and TRBJ1-6, the complete variable domain reads KAGVTQTPRYLIKTRGQQVTLSCSPISGHRSVSWYQQTPGQGLQFLFEYFSETQRNKGNFPGRFSGRQFSNSRSEMNVSTLELGDSALYLCASSLTLGTGYNSPLHFGNGTRLTVT.

This clonotype was seen only a few times. The rearrangement joins TRBV6-2 or TRBV6-3 to TRBJ2-1; 8 bases match TRBD1. Germline trimming cut 5 bases from V and 1 base from J; bases unmatched to any gene: 16. CDR1 and CDR2 (germline): MNHEY, SVGEGT. This CDR3 region has 19 residues. The CDR3 spells CASSMTRGRGRGSYNEQFF. DNA for the CDR3: TGTGCCAGCAGTATGACCCGTGGCAGGGGGCGCGGGTCCTACAATGAGCAGTTCTTC.

This clonotype showed up just a few times. The rearrangement joins TRBV20-1 to TRBJ2-5; 7 bases are a match to TRBD2. This CDR3 has 15 amino acids. Trimming at V came to 2 bases and at J to 1 base, leaving 7 bases not matched to a gene. Germline V gene lookup returns CDR1 DFQATT and CDR2 SNEGSKA (reference sequence). The CDR3 loop reads CSARWSSGIQETQYF. CDR3 in DNA: TGCAGTGCTAGATGGTCTAGCGGTATCCAAGAGACCCAGTACTTC.

The sample holds a few counts of this clonotype. This chain links TRBV12-3 or TRBV12-4 with TRBJ2-5; D call uncertain. The CDR3 extends over 13 amino acids. The V end was cut by 7 bases, the J end by 1 base, with 10 bases between. The CDR3 DNA is TGTGCCAGCACCTCCCGGCGCCAAGAGACCCAGTACTTC. It encodes CASTSRRQETQYF.

V is TRBV6-2 or TRBV6-3 and J is TRBJ2-3; D is possibly TRBD2 (6 bases). Germline CDR1 reads MNHEY; CDR2 reads SVGEGT. V lost 2 bases to trimming and J lost 0 bases, with 24 bases between them. CDR3 length equals 20 residues. CDR3 residues: CASSYLDIRSGRSSTDTQYF. The DNA of the CDR3 is TGTGCCAGCAGTTACCTCGATATCCGCAGCGGGCGAAGTAGCACAGATACGCAGTATTTT.

J is TRBJ2-1 and V is TRBV9; maybe TRBD1 (6 bases). The germline V and J ends were trimmed by 2 bases and 7 bases, with 13 bases remaining between them. The CDR3 extends over 14 amino acids. The germline V gene encodes CDR1 SGDLS and CDR2 YYNGEE. CDR3 nucleotides: TGTGCCAGCAGCGTCACAGGGAATCCGAATGAGCAGTTCTTC. Protein: CASSVTGNPNEQFF.

The J gene is TRBJ2-5, the V gene TRBV27; D uncertain. V lost 6 bases and J lost 0, with 8 bases in between. Looked up from germline, CDR1 is MNHEY and CDR2 is SMNVEV (reference sequence). The CDR3 is 13 amino acids. CDR3 DNA sequence: TGTGCCAGCAGAGTGCGATACCAAGAGACCCAGTACTTC. Protein: CASRVRYQETQYF.

CDR3 residues: CASSPLTANYGYTF. In DNA form, the CDR3 reads TGTGCCAGCAGCCCCCTGACAGCTAACTATGGCTACACCTTC. The J gene is TRBJ1-2, the V gene TRBV7-7; D may be TRBD1 (5 bases). Germline loops: CDR1 SSHAT, CDR2 FNYEAQ (reference sequence). The CDR3 runs to 14 residues. The V and J ends lost 5 bases and 0 bases respectively, with 10 bases between them.

This clonotype was seen ten or more times. The chain carries TRBV12-3 or TRBV12-4 and TRBJ2-5, with TRBD1 matching over 7 bases. With 7 bases clipped from V and 3 bases from J, the junction kept 5 bases outside the gene matches. This CDR3 is built from 13 residues. CDR3 in amino acids: CASTSGTEETQYF. CDR3 nucleotides: TGTGCCAGCACCTCCGGGACAGAAGAGACCCAGTACTTC.

This clonotype was seen only a few times. The chain employs TRBV20-1 and TRBJ1-5; TRBD1 agrees at 8 bases. With V trimmed by 3 bases and J by 0 bases, 4 bases remained unmatched. Germline CDR1 and CDR2: DFQATT and SNEGSKA (reference sequence). This CDR3 is 15 amino acids long. The CDR3 DNA is TGCAGTGCTAGCAGGGGGCAGATTAGCAATCAGCCCCAGCATTTT. Translating it yields CSASRGQISNQPQHF.

The chain couples TRBV9 to TRBJ2-5; D gene uncertain. Germline V gives CDR1 SGDLS, CDR2 YYNGEE. Between the trimmed V and J ends, which lost 3 bases and 5 bases, there was a span of 14 bases. The CDR3 has 14 amino acids. CDR3 protein: CASSGDGYLETQYF. In DNA, the CDR3 is TGTGCCAGCAGCGGCGACGGGTACTTGGAGACCCAGTACTTC.

There are many counts of this clonotype. The chain uses TRBV7-9 and TRBJ2-1; TRBD2 might be the D (5 bases). The CDR3 length is 14 residues. V was shortened by 2 bases and J by 5 bases, with 10 bases between the two germline ends. CDR1 is SEHNR, CDR2 FQNEAQ, per germline (reference sequence). The CDR3 DNA follows: TGTGCCAGCAGCTTACGCGGGCGGCACAATGAGCAGTTCTTC. Protein: CASSLRGRHNEQFF.

The genes are TRBV5-1 and TRBJ2-1; 9 bases match TRBD2. Germline CDR1 and CDR2: SGHRS and YFSETQ. V lost 4 bases and J lost 10; bases outside the gene matches: 15. This CDR3 comprises 16 residues. The CDR3 here is CASSPPRLADTGEQFF. CDR3 coding DNA: TGCGCCAGCAGCCCCCCGAGACTAGCGGACACTGGGGAGCAGTTCTTC.

This clonotype came up a few times. The CDR3 coding sequence is TGTGCCAGCAGGCTACGCGGGGGGCCCACAGATACGCAGTATTTT. Residues: CASRLRGGPTDTQYF. This sequence joins TRBV6-1 and TRBJ2-3; 8 positions match TRBD2. This CDR3 has 15 amino acids. CDR1 and CDR2 (germline): MNHNS, SASEGT. V shed 6 bases and J 2 bases; nucleotides not matched to a gene: 7.

A few counts support this clonotype. The chain carries TRBV28 and TRBJ2-1; either TRBD1 or TRBD2 may fit D (6 bases each). V lost 8 bases and J 0 bases, leaving 14 bases between the germline ends. The V gene's germline CDR1 is MDHEN and CDR2 SYDVKM. The CDR3 loop spans 15 amino acids. CDR3 nucleotide sequence: TGTGCCAGCCAGGAACAGGGAGGCTCCTACAATGAGCAGTTCTTC. It specifies CASQEQGGSYNEQFF.

This clonotype was seen a few times. The genes are TRBV20-1 and TRBJ1-1; D is unresolved. Germline V lookup: CDR1 DFQATT, CDR2 SNEGSKA (reference sequence). CDR3 size: 13 residues. The V end was cut by 6 bases, the J end by 0 bases, with 11 bases between. The CDR3 reads CSARRVMNTEAFF. The CDR3 DNA sequence: TGCAGTGCGAGGAGGGTTATGAACACTGAAGCTTTCTTT.

The chain recombines TRBV29-1 with TRBJ2-3, with TRBD2 matching 8 bases. In germline, CDR1 is SQVTM, CDR2 ANQGSEA. V lost 2 bases and J lost 3; bases outside the gene matches: 7. There are 15 residues in the CDR3. The DNA of the CDR3 is TGCAGCGTTGAACCCCGGGAGGGCCGAACAGATACGCAGTATTTT. This sequence encodes CSVEPREGRTDTQYF.

The genes are TRBV4-1 and TRBJ2-1, with 12 bases that match TRBD2. From germline, CDR1 is MGHRA and CDR2 YSYEKL. With 1 base clipped from V and 6 bases from J, the junction kept 4 bases outside the gene matches. CDR3 length: 16 residues. In DNA form, the CDR3 reads TGCGCCAGCAGCCAAGGCCCTAGCGGGAGGGTCAATGAGCAGTTCTTC. Translating gives CASSQGPSGRVNEQFF.

The rearrangement uses TRBV20-1 and TRBJ1-2; perhaps TRBD1 as D (5 bases). V was clipped by 5 bases and J by 4 bases, with 14 bases between them. This CDR3 is 13 amino acids long. Germline V gene sequence: CDR1 DFQATT, CDR2 SNEGSKA (reference sequence). CDR3 protein: CSARPSDSYGYTF. In nucleotides, the CDR3 is TGCAGTGCTCGCCCCTCCGACAGCTATGGCTACACCTTC.

The CDR3 sequence is CSARDLSATLGQYF. DNA of the CDR3: TGCAGTGCTAGAGATCTCTCAGCCACCCTAGGGCAGTACTTC. The chain uses TRBV20-1 and TRBJ2-7; D ambiguous. Germline CDR1 DFQATT, CDR2 SNEGSKA (reference sequence). With 0 bases removed from V and 9 bases from J, the gap between germline ends came to 18 bases. The CDR3 extends over 14 amino acids.

The J gene is TRBJ2-5, the V gene TRBV6-5; possible D gene TRBD2, 6 bases. The CDR3 loop spans 16 amino acids. Germline-derived CDR1 and CDR2 are MNHEY and SVGAGI. The V end was cut by 4 bases, the J end by 5 bases, with 20 bases between. For the CDR3, the DNA is TGTGCCAGCAGTTTAATTAGCGGAAAAACATGGGAGACCCAGTACTTC. Its translation: CASSLISGKTWETQYF.

The chain employs TRBV7-9 and TRBJ2-3, with 14 bases lining up with TRBD2. Trimming cost V 6 bases and J 0 bases; bases outside gene matches: 2. CDR3 size: 16 residues. Germline CDR1 is SEHNR and CDR2 is FQNEAQ (reference sequence). The chain's CDR3 is CASSRTSGRSTDTQYF. The CDR3 DNA sequence: TGTGCCAGCAGTCGGACTAGCGGGAGGAGCACAGATACGCAGTATTTT.

Ten or more counts support this clonotype. The CDR3 loop is CSTRKIGTPTYEQYF. Written as DNA, the CDR3 is TGCAGCACTAGAAAAATAGGGACACCCACCTACGAGCAGTACTTC. The rearrangement links TRBV20-1 to TRBJ2-7; perhaps TRBD1 as D (6 bases). Germline V gives CDR1 DFQATT, CDR2 SNEGSKA (reference sequence). CDR3 length: 15 amino acids.

V gene TRBV29-1 combines with J gene TRBJ1-4, with D hard to call. Germline V CDR1 and CDR2: SQVTM, ANQGSEA. This CDR3 spans 13 amino acids. V lost 7 bases to trimming and J lost 8 bases, with 17 bases between them. The DNA of the CDR3 is TGCAGCGCCGAGATACCCGGACCCGAAAAACTGTTTTTT. This sequence encodes CSAEIPGPEKLFF.